This entry lists 3 T cell receptor beta chains sequenced from one sample in a study of T cell responses to AZD1222 COVID-19 vaccine (dated by TCRdb to about 2021). The library was built by means of the immunoSEQ multiplex PCR assay. What TCRdb holds here is the immuneACCESS table cut down to in-frame rearrangements. Part of the clones is not present; checked against another copy, under half of the missing clones reflect an unresolved V gene, and the others are unexplained. The sample records more than 60,000 clones, more than 75% of which are singletons. The ten most abundant clones make up 17% of the sample. The sample's time point, from its label and the paper: baseline before first vaccination. The input for sequencing was peripheral blood, taken on day 0 of AZD1222 vaccination. These receptors originate from an adult in good health.

This clone was detected only once. The chain carries TRBV7-8 and TRBJ2-3; 7 bases are shared with TRBD1. V shed 5 bases and J 3 bases; nucleotides not matched to a gene: 11. CDR3 length equals 16 residues. Germline V gives CDR1 SGHVS, CDR2 FQNEAQ. The CDR3 region is CASSLPTGLRTDTQYF. CDR3 nucleotide sequence: TGTGCCAGCAGCCTACCGACAGGGCTGAGGACAGATACGCAGTATTTT.

V and J are TRBV7-2 and TRBJ2-7, with 11 bases aligning to TRBD2. Germline CDR1 SGHTA, CDR2 FQGNSA. This CDR3 region has 16 residues. Trimming at V came to 5 bases and at J to 1 base, leaving 7 bases not matched to a gene. The DNA for the CDR3 is TGTGCCAGCAGCCCAACCCTAGCGGGAGGTTCCTACGAGCAGTACTTC. Protein sequence: CASSPTLAGGSYEQYF.

The chain carries TRBV6-5 and TRBJ2-7; a weak D match, TRBD2 (5 bases). Germline CDR1 and CDR2: MNHEY and SVGAGI. This CDR3 has 14 residues. V was trimmed by 8 bases and J by 3 bases, leaving 17 bases between them. The CDR3 DNA reads TGTGCCAGCCAGAGGGCTGGCTCCTACTACGAGCAGTACTTC. It specifies CASQRAGSYYEQYF.